The 22 T cell receptor beta chains below come from one sample, sequenced in a study of shared clonotypes between healthy human individuals. Data came from immunoSEQ multiplex PCR; TCRdb stores just in-frame clones and leaves some out. The data hold 2,500,000 or so clones, with roughly 93% observed a single time. Sequenced material: naive CD4+ T cells from PBMCs. Subset reported: CD45RA+ positively selected. These receptors were taken from a man aged 18 to 29 in good health. Some clones in this sample may be carry-over from other donors' samples.

This rearrangement joins TRBV28 to TRBJ2-5; D possibly corresponds to TRBD1 (6 bases). The J call may be mistaken, given a closer DNA end match to TRBJ2-7. Germline V CDR1 and CDR2: MDHEN, SYDVKM. The CDR3 consists of 11 residues. In nucleotides, the CDR3 is TGTGCCAGCAGTATAGGGGGCGAGCAGTACTTC. Amino acid sequence: CASSIGGEQYF.

V gene TRBV6-1 combines with J gene TRBJ2-5; possible D gene TRBD1, 6 bases. The length of the CDR3 is 15 residues. The germline V and J ends were trimmed by 5 bases and 5 bases, with 18 bases remaining between them. Per the germline V gene, CDR1 is MNHNS and CDR2 is SASEGT. The CDR3 spells CASSSTDGQGETQYF. Here the CDR3 DNA reads TGTGCCAGCAGTTCCACGGACGGGCAGGGGGAGACCCAGTACTTC.

This clone was observed once. This rearrangement joins TRBV5-5 to TRBJ2-5; D call uncertain. CDR3 length: 15 amino acids. Per the germline V gene, CDR1 is SGHKS and CDR2 is YYEKEE (reference sequence). V was trimmed by 3 bases and J by 2 bases, leaving 14 bases between them. CDR3 in DNA: TGTGCCAGCAGCTCTCCGGACGGAGCTCAAGAGACCCAGTACTTC. Its protein product is CASSSPDGAQETQYF.

The gene calls are TRBV19 and TRBJ2-4; a weak D match, TRBD1 (5 bases). The CDR3 contains 17 residues. Germline V CDR1 and CDR2: LNHDA, SQIVND (reference sequence). The V gene lost 5 bases and the J gene lost 0 bases, with 17 bases spanning the gap. CDR3 sequence: CASSPTAKSLAKNIQYF. The CDR3 nucleotides read TGTGCCAGTAGTCCGACAGCTAAGTCACTAGCCAAAAACATTCAGTACTTC.

CDR3 region: CASSSPALTEQYF. For the CDR3, the DNA is TGCGCCAGCAGCTCTCCTGCCTTGACCGAGCAGTACTTC. The chain has TRBV5-1 and TRBJ2-7; no definite D call. The germline gives CDR1 SGHRS, CDR2 YFSETQ. CDR3 length: 13 amino acids. V was cut by 3 bases and J by 6 bases, with 13 bases left in between. The whole variable domain, remainder taken from reference TRBV5-1 and TRBJ2-7, is KAGVTQTPRYLIKTRGQQVTLSCSPISGHRSVSWYQQTPGQGLQFLFEYFSETQRNKGNFPGRFSGRQFSNSRSEMNVSTLELGDSALYLCASSSPALTEQYFGPGTRLTVT.

The chain recombines TRBV28 with TRBJ1-3; TRBD1 might be the D (5 bases). Germline CDR1 MDHEN, CDR2 SYDVKM. There are 15 residues in the CDR3. The V end was cut by 5 bases, the J end by 4 bases, with 15 bases between. The CDR3 DNA reads TGTGCCAGCAGTCCCCTTGCCGGGGGAGGAAACACCATATATTTT. This codes for CASSPLAGGGNTIYF.

The rearrangement joins TRBV4-1 to TRBJ2-7; 14 nucleotides align to TRBD2. This CDR3 region has 15 residues. Germline loops: CDR1 MGHRA, CDR2 YSYEKL. The V segment lost 4 bases and the J segment 3 bases; nucleotides outside the gene matches: 2. DNA of the CDR3: TGCGCCAGCAGCCCCGGACTAGCGGGGGGCTACGAGCAGTACTTC. Its protein product is CASSPGLAGGYEQYF.

This rearrangement joins TRBV9 to TRBJ2-3; 7 positions match TRBD2. This CDR3 has 17 amino acids. Per germline, CDR1 SGDLS and CDR2 YYNGEE. Germline trimming cut 0 bases from V and 0 bases from J; bases unmatched to any gene: 7. The CDR3 region has the DNA TGTGCCAGCAGCGTAGGATGGGGGGGAGAGAGCACAGATACGCAGTATTTT. Translation: CASSVGWGGESTDTQYF.

The J gene is TRBJ2-7, the V gene TRBV27; D unresolved. V was cut by 4 bases and J by 0 bases, with 10 bases left in between. Germline loops: CDR1 MNHEY, CDR2 SMNVEV (reference sequence). This CDR3 is built from 14 residues. DNA of the CDR3: TGTGCCAGCAGTTATGGCAGAAGCTCCTACGAGCAGTACTTC. Its translation is CASSYGRSSYEQYF.

The V call is TRBV5-1, the J call TRBJ2-1, with 8 bases matching TRBD2. The germline V gene has CDR1 SGHRS and CDR2 YFSETQ. The ends lost 1 base at V and 5 bases at J; junction bases unmatched: 5. This CDR3 region has 15 residues. CDR3 region: CASSLILAENNEQFF. CDR3 nucleotide sequence: TGCGCCAGCAGCTTGATACTAGCGGAAAACAATGAGCAGTTCTTC.

The chain is built from TRBV15 and TRBJ2-4; D is tentatively TRBD1 or TRBD2 (5 bases each). CDR3 size: 14 residues. Trimming left V 3 bases short and J 9 bases short, with 15 bases between. The germline CDR1 and CDR2 sequences are LNHNV and YYDKDF (reference sequence). CDR3 in DNA: TGTGCCACCAGCAGGGAGCCTGGGACGGTCATTCAGTACTTC. Translated: CATSREPGTVIQYF.

The chain joins TRBV18 to TRBJ2-7; D unclear. Trimming took 3 bases from V and 3 from J, leaving 12 bases between them. Germline values: CDR1 KGHSH, CDR2 LQKENI. The CDR3 has 14 residues. The chain's CDR3 is CASSPAQAGYEQYF. The CDR3 bases are TGTGCCAGCTCACCGGCCCAAGCCGGCTACGAGCAGTACTTC.

This chain connects TRBV7-2 to TRBJ1-1, with 9 bases identical to TRBD1. The CDR3 consists of 16 residues. CDR1 is SGHTA, CDR2 FQGNSA, per germline. V dropped 1 base and J dropped 8; count of bases not matched to a gene: 11. CDR3 in amino acids: CASSLVSTGGVQEAFF. As DNA, the CDR3 is TGTGCCAGCAGCTTAGTATCTACAGGGGGCGTTCAAGAAGCTTTCTTT. The full variable domain, rest sourced from reference TRBV7-2 and TRBJ1-1, is GAGVSQSPSNKVTEKGKDVELRCDPISGHTALYWYRQSLGQGLEFLIYFQGNSAPDKSGLPSDRFSAERTGGSVSTLTIQRTQQEDSAVYLCASSLVSTGGVQEAFFGQGTRLTVV.

V and J are TRBV20-1 and TRBJ2-7; no clear D. V was pared by 4 bases and J by 5 bases, with 9 bases between. The germline CDR1 and CDR2 sequences are DFQATT and SNEGSKA (reference sequence). The length of the CDR3 is 11 residues. CDR3 region: CSATSADEQYF. CDR3 nucleotide sequence: TGCAGTGCTACGTCCGCAGACGAGCAGTACTTC.

This chain connects TRBV19 to TRBJ1-4; D is unresolved. V lost 7 bases to trimming and J lost 8 bases, with 11 bases between them. Germline-derived CDR1 and CDR2 are LNHDA and SQIVND (reference sequence). The CDR3 runs to 12 residues. The CDR3 DNA follows: TGTGCCAGTACCGATCCGGGAGAAAAACTGTTTTTT. Translated, it gives CASTDPGEKLFF.

J is TRBJ2-7 and V is TRBV11-2; D may be TRBD2 (6 bases). The CDR3 is 13 residues long. CDR1 is SGHAT, CDR2 FQNNGV, per germline. With 3 bases removed from V and 4 bases from J, the gap between germline ends came to 10 bases. CDR3 DNA sequence: TGTGCCAGCAGCTTCCTGGGGACTTACGAGCAGTACTTC. It specifies CASSFLGTYEQYF.

This rearrangement joins TRBV4-3 to TRBJ2-7, with D perhaps TRBD1 or TRBD2 (5 bases each). The germline V gene encodes CDR1 LGHNA and CDR2 YSLEER. Trimming left V 1 base short and J 6 bases short, with 19 bases between. This CDR3 has 16 amino acids. The DNA for the CDR3 is TGCGCCAGCAGCCAAGCGGGTACGGGGCTGTTCCTCGAGCAGTACTTC. It yields the protein CASSQAGTGLFLEQYF.

The genes are TRBV2 and TRBJ1-2, with 7 positions matching TRBD1. V gave up 7 bases and J gave up 4 bases; unmatched junction bases: 9. CDR3 length equals 14 residues. Germline CDR1 SNHLY, CDR2 FYNNEI. CDR3 region: CASTPGQRAYGYTF. The CDR3 DNA sequence: TGTGCCAGCACCCCGGGACAGAGGGCCTATGGCTACACCTTC.

The chain recombines TRBV27 with TRBJ1-3; D ambiguous. V was shortened by 5 bases and J by 4 bases, with 12 bases between the two germline ends. This CDR3 comprises 14 residues. The germline V gene encodes CDR1 MNHEY and CDR2 SMNVEV (reference sequence). This CDR3 is CASSLNSAGNTIYF. In DNA form, the CDR3 reads TGTGCCAGCAGTCTAAATAGCGCCGGAAACACCATATATTTT.

This clone came up once. This chain uses TRBV4-2 with TRBJ2-2; tentatively, D is TRBD1 (6 bases). Germline CDR1 and CDR2: LGHNA and YNFKEQ. The CDR3 extends over 18 amino acids. V was trimmed by 1 base and J by 4 bases, leaving 19 bases between them. The chain's CDR3 is CASSQGARGGDGTGELFF. CDR3 coding DNA: TGTGCCAGCAGCCAAGGAGCGAGAGGGGGTGACGGCACCGGGGAGCTGTTTTTT.

This clone was counted once. V usage is TRBV7-2 and J usage is TRBJ2-3, with D unclear. Trimming shortened V by 4 bases and J by 8 bases, and 19 bases separated the two germline ends. CDR1 is SGHTA, CDR2 FQGNSA, per germline. The CDR3 extends over 15 amino acids. The CDR3 protein is CASSSSGPIPATQYF. The CDR3 nucleotides read TGTGCCAGCAGCTCGTCCGGGCCAATCCCGGCTACGCAGTATTTT.

The V gene is TRBV29-1, the J gene TRBJ1-1; the D is unclear. The germline V and J ends were trimmed by 1 base and 4 bases, with 13 bases remaining between them. The germline V gene has CDR1 SQVTM and CDR2 ANQGSEA. The CDR3 spans 14 residues. The CDR3 nucleotides are TGCAGCGTTGAAGCGGGATTCGCTAGCACTGAAGCTTTCTTT. It codes for CSVEAGFASTEAFF.